This TCR beta chain appears in the sequencing data of a study of tumor-infiltrating lymphocytes in oesophageal squamous cell carcinoma. TCRdb itself ran the PCR reads through MiXCR, one entry per CDR3 protein. The data show almost 20,000 distinct CDR3 sequences, around 38% seen once. Trimming at V came to 0 bases and at J to 1 base, leaving 3 bases not matched to a gene. CDR3 size: 17 residues. Germline CDR1 reads LGHNT; CDR2 reads FRNRAP. The sequenced sample was normal esophageal tissue next to the tumor. The sequence was obtained from a male donor with esophageal squamous cell carcinoma. This rearrangement joins TRBV12-5 to TRBJ2-3; 11 bases map to TRBD2. CDR3 coding DNA: TGTGCTAGTGGTTTGGTTCTAGCGGGGGGCCGCACAGATACGCAGTATTTT. Translated, it gives CASGLVLAGGRTDTQYF. Full variable domain (remainder filled in from reference TRBV12-5 and TRBJ2-3): DARVTQTPRHKVTEMGQEVTMRCQPILGHNTVFWYRQTMMQGLELLAYFRNRAPLDDSGMPKDRFSAEMPDATLATLKIQPSEPRDSAVYFCASGLVLAGGRTDTQYFGPGTRLTVL.